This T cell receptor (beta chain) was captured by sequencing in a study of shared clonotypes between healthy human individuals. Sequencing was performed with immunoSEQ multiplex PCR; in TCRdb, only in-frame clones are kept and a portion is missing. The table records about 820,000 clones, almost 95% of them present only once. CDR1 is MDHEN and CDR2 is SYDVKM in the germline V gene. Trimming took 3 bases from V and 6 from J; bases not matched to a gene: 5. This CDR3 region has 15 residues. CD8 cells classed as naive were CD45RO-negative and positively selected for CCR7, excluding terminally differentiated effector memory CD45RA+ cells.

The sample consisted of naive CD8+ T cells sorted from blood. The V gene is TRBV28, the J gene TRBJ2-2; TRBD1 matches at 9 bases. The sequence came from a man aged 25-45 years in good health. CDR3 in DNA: TGTGCCAGCAGTTTCGGACAGGGGATCCCCGGGGAGCTGTTTTTT. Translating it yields CASSFGQGIPGELFF.